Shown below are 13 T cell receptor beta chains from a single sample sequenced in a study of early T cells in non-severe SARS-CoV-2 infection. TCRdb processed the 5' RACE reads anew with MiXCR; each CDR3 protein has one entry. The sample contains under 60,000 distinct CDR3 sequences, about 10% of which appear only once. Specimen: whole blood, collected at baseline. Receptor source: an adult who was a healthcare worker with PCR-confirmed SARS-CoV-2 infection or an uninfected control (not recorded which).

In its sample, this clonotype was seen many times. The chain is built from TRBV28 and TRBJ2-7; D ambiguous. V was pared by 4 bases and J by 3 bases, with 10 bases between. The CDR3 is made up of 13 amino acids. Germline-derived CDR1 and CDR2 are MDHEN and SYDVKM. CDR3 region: CASSSTNNYEQYF. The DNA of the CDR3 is TGTGCCAGCAGTTCAACGAACAACTACGAGCAGTACTTC.

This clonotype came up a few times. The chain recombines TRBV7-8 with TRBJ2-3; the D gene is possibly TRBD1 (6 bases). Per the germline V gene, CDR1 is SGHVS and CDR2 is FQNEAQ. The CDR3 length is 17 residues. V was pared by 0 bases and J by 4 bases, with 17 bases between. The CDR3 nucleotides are TGTGCCAGCAGCTTAGCGGTTCAAGGGGGTGAAGCAGATACGCAGTATTTT. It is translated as CASSLAVQGGEADTQYF. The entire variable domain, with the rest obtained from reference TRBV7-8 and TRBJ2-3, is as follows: GAGVSQSPRYKVAKRGQDVALRCDPISGHVSLFWYQQALGQGPEFLTYFQNEAQLDKSGLPSDRFFAERPEGSVSTLKIQRTQQEDSAVYLCASSLAVQGGEADTQYFGPGTRLTVL.

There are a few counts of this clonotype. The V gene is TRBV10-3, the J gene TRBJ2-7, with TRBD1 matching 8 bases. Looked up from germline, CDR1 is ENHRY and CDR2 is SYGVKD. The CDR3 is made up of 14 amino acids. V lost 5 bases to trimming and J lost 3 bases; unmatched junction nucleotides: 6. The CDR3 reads CAISSQGASYEQYF. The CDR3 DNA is TGTGCCATCAGTTCCCAGGGGGCGAGCTACGAGCAGTACTTC.

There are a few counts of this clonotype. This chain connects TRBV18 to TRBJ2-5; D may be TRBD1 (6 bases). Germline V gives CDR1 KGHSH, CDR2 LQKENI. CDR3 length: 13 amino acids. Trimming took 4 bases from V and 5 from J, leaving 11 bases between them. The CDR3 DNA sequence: TGTGCCAGCTCACGGACAGCCGGGGAGACCCAGTACTTC. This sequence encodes CASSRTAGETQYF.

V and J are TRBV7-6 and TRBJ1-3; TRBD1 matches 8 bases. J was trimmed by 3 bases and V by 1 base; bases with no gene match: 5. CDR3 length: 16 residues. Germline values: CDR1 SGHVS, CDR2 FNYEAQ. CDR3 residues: CASSLVPGGFGNTIYF. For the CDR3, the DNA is TGTGCCAGCAGCTTAGTCCCAGGGGGCTTTGGAAACACCATATATTTT. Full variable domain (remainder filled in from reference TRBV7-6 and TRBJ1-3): GAGVSQSPRYKVTKRGQDVALRCDPISGHVSLYWYRQALGQGPEFLTYFNYEAQQDKSGLPNDRFSAERPEGSISTLTIQRTEQRDSAMYRCASSLVPGGFGNTIYFGEGSWLTVV.

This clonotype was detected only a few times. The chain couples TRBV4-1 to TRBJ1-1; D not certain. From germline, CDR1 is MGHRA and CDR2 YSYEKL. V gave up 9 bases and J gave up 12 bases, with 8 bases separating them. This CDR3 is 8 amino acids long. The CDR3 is CARPGPFF. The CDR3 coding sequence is TGCGCCAGGCCTGGGCCTTTCTTT.

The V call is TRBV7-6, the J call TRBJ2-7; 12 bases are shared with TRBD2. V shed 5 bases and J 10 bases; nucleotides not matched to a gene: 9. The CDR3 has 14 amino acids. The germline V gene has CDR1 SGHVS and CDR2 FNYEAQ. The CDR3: CASSTGLAGYRQYF. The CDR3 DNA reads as TGTGCCAGCAGCACAGGACTAGCGGGATACCGTCAGTACTTC. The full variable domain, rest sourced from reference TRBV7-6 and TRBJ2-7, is GAGVSQSPRYKVTKRGQDVALRCDPISGHVSLYWYRQALGQGPEFLTYFNYEAQQDKSGLPNDRFSAERPEGSISTLTIQRTEQRDSAMYRCASSTGLAGYRQYFGPGTRLTVT.

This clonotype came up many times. This CDR3 reads CSVWRDEQFF. In DNA, the CDR3 is TGCAGCGTTTGGAGGGATGAGCAGTTCTTC. J is TRBJ2-1 and V is TRBV29-1; tentative D call: TRBD2 (6 bases). The V end was cut by 5 bases, the J end by 8 bases, with 7 bases between. CDR1 SQVTM and CDR2 ANQGSEA come from the germline V gene. This CDR3 is 10 amino acids long.

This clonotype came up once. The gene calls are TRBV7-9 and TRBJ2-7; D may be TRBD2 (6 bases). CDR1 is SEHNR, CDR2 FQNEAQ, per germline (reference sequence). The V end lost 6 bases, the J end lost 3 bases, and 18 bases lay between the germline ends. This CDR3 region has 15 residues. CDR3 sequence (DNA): TGTGCCAGCAGTCAAGGGGACTTGACGCTCTACGAGCAGTACTTC. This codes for CASSQGDLTLYEQYF.

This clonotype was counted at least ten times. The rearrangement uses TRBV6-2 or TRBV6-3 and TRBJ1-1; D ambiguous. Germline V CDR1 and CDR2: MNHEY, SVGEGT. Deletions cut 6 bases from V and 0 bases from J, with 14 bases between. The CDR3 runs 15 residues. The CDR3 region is CASRGISRMNTEAFF. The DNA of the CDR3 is TGTGCCAGCAGGGGGATTAGCCGAATGAACACTGAAGCTTTCTTT.

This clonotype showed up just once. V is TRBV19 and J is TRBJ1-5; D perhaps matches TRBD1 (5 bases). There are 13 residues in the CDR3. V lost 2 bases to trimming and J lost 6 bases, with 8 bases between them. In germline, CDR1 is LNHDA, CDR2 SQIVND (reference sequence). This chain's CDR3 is CASSISGTQPQHF. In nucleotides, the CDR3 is TGTGCCAGTAGTATATCAGGGACTCAGCCCCAGCATTTT. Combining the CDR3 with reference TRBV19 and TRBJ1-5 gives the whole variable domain DGGITQSPKYLFRKEGQNVTLSCEQNLNHDAMYWYRQDPGQGLRLIYYSQIVNDFQKGDIAEGYSVSREKKESFPLTVTSAQKNPTAFYLCASSISGTQPQHFGDGTRLSIL.

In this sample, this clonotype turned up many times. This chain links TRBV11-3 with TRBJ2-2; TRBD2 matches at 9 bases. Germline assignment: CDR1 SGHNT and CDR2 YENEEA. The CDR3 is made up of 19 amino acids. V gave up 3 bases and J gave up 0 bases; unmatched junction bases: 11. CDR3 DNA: TGTGCCAGCAGCTTCGGCGGGAGGGCCTTTGGGCCGAACACCGGGGAGCTGTTTTTT. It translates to CASSFGGRAFGPNTGELFF. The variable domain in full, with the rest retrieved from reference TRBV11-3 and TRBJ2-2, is EAGVVQSPRYKIIEKKQPVAFWCNPISGHNTLYWYLQNLGQGPELLIRYENEEAVDDSQLPKDRFSAERLKGVDSTLKIQPAELGDSAVYLCASSFGGRAFGPNTGELFFGEGSRLTVL.

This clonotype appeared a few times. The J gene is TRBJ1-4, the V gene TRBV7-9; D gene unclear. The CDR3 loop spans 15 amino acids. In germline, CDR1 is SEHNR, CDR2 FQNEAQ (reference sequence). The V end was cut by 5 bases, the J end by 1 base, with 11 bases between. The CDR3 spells CASSPTELTNEKLFF. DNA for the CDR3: TGTGCCAGCAGCCCGACTGAGCTAACTAATGAAAAACTGTTTTTT.